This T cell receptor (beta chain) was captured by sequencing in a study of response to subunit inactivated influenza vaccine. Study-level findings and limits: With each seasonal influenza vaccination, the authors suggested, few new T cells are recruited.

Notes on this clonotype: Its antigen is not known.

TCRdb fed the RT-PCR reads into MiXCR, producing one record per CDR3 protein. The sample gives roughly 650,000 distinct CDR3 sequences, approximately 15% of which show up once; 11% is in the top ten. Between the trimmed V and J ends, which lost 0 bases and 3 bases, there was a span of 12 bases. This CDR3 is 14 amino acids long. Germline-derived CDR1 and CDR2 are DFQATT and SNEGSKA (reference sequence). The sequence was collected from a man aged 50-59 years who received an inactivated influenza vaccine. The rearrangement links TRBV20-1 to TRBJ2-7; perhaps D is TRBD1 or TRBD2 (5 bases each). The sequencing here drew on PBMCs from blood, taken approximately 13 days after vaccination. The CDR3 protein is CSAREPGRSYEQYF. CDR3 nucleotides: TGCAGTGCTAGAGAACCGGGACGGAGCTACGAGCAGTACTTC.